This T cell receptor (beta chain) stems from a study of response to subunit inactivated influenza vaccine. Germline CDR1 and CDR2: SEHNR and FQNEAQ (reference sequence). Trimming removed 7 bases at V and 4 bases at J, with 11 bases between. The CDR3 is 13 amino acids. TCRdb analysed the RT-PCR reads with MiXCR anew, one entry per CDR3 protein. The profile covers about half a million distinct CDR3 sequences, with around 25% appearing a single time and 1.9% taken by the ten largest. Details on this clonotype: Antigen specificity is unknown.

Points from the study as a whole: Authors suggested each seasonal flu vaccination may recruit only limited numbers of new T cells.

The chain joins TRBV7-9 to TRBJ2-1, with a tentative D call TRBD1 (5 bases). Sequences were derived from CD4+ T cells sorted from PBMCs, sampled roughly 5 days after vaccination. The clonotype originates from a man between 50 and 59 years old who received an inactivated influenza vaccine. The CDR3 here is CASTSDRYNEQFF. The CDR3 nucleotides read TGTGCCAGCACCTCCGACAGATACAATGAGCAGTTCTTC.